This paragraph reports one TCR beta chain. These data come from a study of T cells after yellow fever vaccination. TCRdb called the 5' RACE reads again in MiXCR, with one record for every CDR3 protein. The sample lists under 600,000 distinct CDR3 sequences; about a fifth were seen once. This CDR3 has 14 residues. Per germline, CDR1 SGHTA and CDR2 FQGNSA. V lost 4 bases, J lost 0 bases, and 7 bases lay in between. The specimen comprised PBMCs, sampled less than 25 days after the first yellow fever vaccination. The chain links TRBV7-2 to TRBJ1-3; no reliable D call. The sequence was obtained from a man between 18 and 35 years old who received the YFV17D yellow fever vaccine. CDR3 region: CASSSLGSGNTIYF. The CDR3 nucleotides read TGTGCCAGCAGCTCCCTAGGCTCTGGAAACACCATATATTTT.